The source of this T cell receptor (beta chain) is a study of blood T cell repertoires in COVID-19. As processed by the authors: The authors estimated nucleated cell counts from reference gene primer amplification. Produced via immunoSEQ multiplex PCR; TCRdb's table is partial and in-frame only. Clone size and V and J calls were adopted from that table, with D and trimming inferred from the DNA. Seen here are 200,000 to 250,000 clones, roughly nine tenths observed once, and the top ten hold around 3.3%. Deletions cut 9 bases from V and 4 bases from J, with 16 bases between. Germline CDR1 reads SNHLY; CDR2 reads FYNNEI. The CDR3 is 14 residues long.

The clonotype was recovered from a man between 18 and 29 years old with active or convalescent COVID-19. The rearrangement links TRBV2 to TRBJ2-1; D possibly corresponds to TRBD1 (6 bases). The sequenced sample was peripheral blood. This CDR3 reads CARSPEGTYNEQFF. The CDR3 DNA reads as TGTGCCAGATCACCTGAGGGGACATACAATGAGCAGTTCTTC.